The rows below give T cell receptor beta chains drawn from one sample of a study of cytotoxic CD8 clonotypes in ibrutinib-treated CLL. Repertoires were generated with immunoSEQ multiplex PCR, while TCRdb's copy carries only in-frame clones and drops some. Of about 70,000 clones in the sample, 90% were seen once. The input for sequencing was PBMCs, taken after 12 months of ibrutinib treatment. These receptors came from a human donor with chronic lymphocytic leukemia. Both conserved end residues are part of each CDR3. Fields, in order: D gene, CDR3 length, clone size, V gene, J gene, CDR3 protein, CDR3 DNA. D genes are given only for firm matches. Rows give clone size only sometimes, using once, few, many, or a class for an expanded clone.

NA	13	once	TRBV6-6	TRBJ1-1	CASTYTMNTEAFF	TGTGCCAGCACTTACACGATGAACACTGAAGCTTTCTTT
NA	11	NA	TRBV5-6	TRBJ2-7	CASSLTVEQYF	TGTGCCAGCAGCTTGACTGTCGAGCAGTACTTC
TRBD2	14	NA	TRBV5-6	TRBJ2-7	CASSPTGLAGKQYF	TGTGCCAGCAGCCCGACCGGACTAGCGGGAAAGCAGTACTTC
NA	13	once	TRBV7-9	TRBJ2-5	CASSLAGGETQYF	TGTGCCAGCAGCTTGGCAGGCGGAGAGACCCAGTACTTC
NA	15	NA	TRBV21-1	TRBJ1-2	CAVPGEGEGWLGYTF	TGTGCCGTCCCAGGGGAGGGCGAAGGCTGGTTGGGCTACACCTTC
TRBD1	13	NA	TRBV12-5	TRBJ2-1	CASGRTGVNEQFF	TGTGCTAGTGGCCGGACAGGGGTCAATGAGCAGTTCTTC
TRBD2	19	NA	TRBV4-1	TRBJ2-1	CASSRLAQVGGSSYNEQFF	TGCGCCAGCAGCCGCCTAGCTCAGGTGGGGGGGAGCTCCTACAATGAGCAGTTCTTC
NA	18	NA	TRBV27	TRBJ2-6	CASRHIFRGGSGANVLTF	TGTGCCAGCAGACATATTTTTAGAGGGGGTTCTGGGGCCAACGTCCTGACTTTC
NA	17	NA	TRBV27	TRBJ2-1	CASRPQQGAPFYNEQFF	TGTGCCAGCAGACCCCAACAGGGCGCCCCTTTCTACAATGAGCAGTTCTTC
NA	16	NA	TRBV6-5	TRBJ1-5	CASSYGVPGSNQPQHF	TGTGCCAGCAGTTACGGGGTCCCTGGGAGCAATCAGCCCCAGCATTTT